Listed below are T cell receptor beta chains from one sample, sequenced in a study of blood T cell repertoires in COVID-19. Data came from immunoSEQ multiplex PCR; TCRdb stores just in-frame clones and leaves some out. The sample records 300,000 to 350,000 clones, 86% being singletons. Sequenced sample: PBMCs or T cells enriched from blood (not recorded which). The receptors were gathered from a woman aged 40-49 years with acute COVID-19. Each CDR3 is given with its conserved first and last residue. A D gene is named only where the DNA matches it firmly. The size field is filled for only some rows; it gives once, few, many or a size class.

.	TRBD2	TRBV5-4	TRBJ2-3	TGTGCCAGCAGCTCGTCGGGACTAGCGGGGACAGATACGCAGTATTTT	CASSSSGLAGTDTQYF
.	TRBD1	TRBV4-2	TRBJ1-2	TGTGCCAGCAGCCGCCCAAAGACCGCCGGGGACAGGGCCTATGGCTACACCTTC	CASSRPKTAGDRAYGYTF
.	TRBD1	TRBV5-1	TRBJ1-3	TGCGCCAGCAGCCTACCAACAACAGGGGATAGAAACACCATATATTTT	CASSLPTTGDRNTIYF
few	TRBD1	TRBV9	TRBJ1-2	TGTGCCAGCAGCCCCGGGACAGGGGGCGCGAAATATGGCTACACCTTC	CASSPGTGGAKYGYTF
.	TRBD2	TRBV7-3	TRBJ2-1	TGTGCCAGCAGCTTAGGTCCCCGGAGGCTAGCGGGAGGCAATGAGCAGTTCTTC	CASSLGPRRLAGGNEQFF
.	.	TRBV5-4	TRBJ2-2	TGTGCCAGCAGCTTTCTCGGGGAGCTGTTTTTT	CASSFLGELFF
.	.	TRBV7-2	TRBJ1-2	TGTGCCAGCAGCTACCCCCAGGGTCTTGACTATGGCTACACCTTC	CASSYPQGLDYGYTF
.	.	TRBV5-4	TRBJ1-4	TGTGCCAGCAGCTCTCAGGGGCCAACTAATGAAAAACTGTTTTTT	CASSSQGPTNEKLFF
.	TRBD1	TRBV7-9	TRBJ1-4	TGTGCCAGCAGCACGGGACAGTTCCTCAGATTT	CASSTGQFLRF
.	.	TRBV6-1	TRBJ1-2	TGTGCCAGCAGTGAGGACAGATTCTATGGCTACACCTTC	CASSEDRFYGYTF
.	TRBD1	TRBV5-4	TRBJ1-2	TGTGCCAGCAGCCGTGATACAGGGGCTGTTGGCTACACCTTC	CASSRDTGAVGYTF
.	.	TRBV6-2/TRBV6-3	TRBJ2-7	TGTGCCAGCAGTTACTGGCTGAACAGGGCGGACTACGAGCAGTACTTC	CASSYWLNRADYEQYF
.	.	TRBV9	TRBJ2-3	TGTGCCAGCGCCGGGGGTGGAGGAGATACGCAGTATTTT	CASAGGGGDTQYF
.	.	TRBV28	TRBJ1-4	TGTGCCAGCACCGGGACTCATGCAACTAATGAAAAACTGTTTTTT	CASTGTHATNEKLFF
.	.	TRBV19	TRBJ2-3	TGTGCCAGTAGATCCCAGCAGGGTCGGACAGATACGCAGTATTTT	CASRSQQGRTDTQYF
.	.	TRBV28	TRBJ1-5	TGTGCCAGCAGTTTACTATCGACGGGGAATGGTCAGCCCCAGCATTTT	CASSLLSTGNGQPQHF
once	TRBD1	TRBV28	TRBJ1-2	TGTGCCAGCAGTTCGGTGCAGGACAGGGGTTTAGGCTACACCTTC	CASSSVQDRGLGYTF
.	.	TRBV3-1/TRBV3-2	TRBJ1-1	TGTGCCAGCAGCGAACAGGTACTGAACACTGAAGCTTTCTTT	CASSEQVLNTEAFF
.	.	TRBV18	TRBJ2-3	TGTGCCAGCTCCGATAGCGTATCGAGCACAGATACGCAGTATTTT	CASSDSVSSTDTQYF
once	.	TRBV7-8	TRBJ1-1	TGTGCCAGCAGCCAACGGACTACGGGGTTCGAAGCTTTCTTT	CASSQRTTGFEAFF
.	.	TRBV9	TRBJ2-5	TGTGCCAGCAGCCTATCCCTAGGGACCCAGTACTTC	CASSLSLGTQYF
few	TRBD1	TRBV27	TRBJ1-2	TGTGCCAGCAGTCCAGCACAGGGGTCGGCATCTGGCTACACCTTC	CASSPAQGSASGYTF
few	.	TRBV27	TRBJ1-4	TGTGCCAGCAGTCCCCCAGGGGCAAGAACTAATGAAAAACTGTTTTTT	CASSPPGARTNEKLFF
.	TRBD1	TRBV6-5	TRBJ1-2	TGTGCCAGCAGTCGTACAGGGGGCAGCTATGGCTACACCTTC	CASSRTGGSYGYTF
.	TRBD1	TRBV7-2	TRBJ1-4	TGTGCCAGCAGCAGCCAGGGGGCGACGGCTAATGAAAAACTGTTTTTT	CASSSQGATANEKLFF
.	.	TRBV3-1/TRBV3-2	TRBJ2-2	TGTGCCAGCAGCACAACCGTGAACACCGGGGAGCTGTTTTTT	CASSTTVNTGELFF
.	.	TRBV6-1	TRBJ2-2	TGTGCCACTCAACCGGGGGTGAACACCGGGGAGCTGTTTTTT	CATQPGVNTGELFF
.	.	TRBV7-3	TRBJ2-3	TGTGCCAGCAGCTTAAGATCGCGGCTAGCAAGCACAGATACGCAGTATTTT	CASSLRSRLASTDTQYF
.	TRBD2	TRBV4-2	TRBJ2-1	TGTGCCAGCAGCCAAGAACTAGCGGGAGCTTACAATGAGCAGTTCTTC	CASSQELAGAYNEQFF
.	.	TRBV10-1	TRBJ1-5	TGCGCCAGCAGCGCCCAACAGGGTTCGAGCAATCAGCCCCAGCATTTT	CASSAQQGSSNQPQHF
many	.	TRBV7-6	TRBJ1-3	TGTGCCAGCAGCTTAGCAGGGGCCTCTGGAAACACCATATATTTT	CASSLAGASGNTIYF
.	.	TRBV7-3	TRBJ2-3	TGTGCCAGCAGCTTAAGAGGCACCAGGGGTATTGGCACAGATACGCAGTATTTT	CASSLRGTRGIGTDTQYF
.	.	TRBV5-1	TRBJ1-1	TGCGCCAGCAGCTTGGCCGTCCCCAACAGATATGAAGCTTTCTTT	CASSLAVPNRYEAFF
.	.	TRBV6-2/TRBV6-3	TRBJ2-7	TGTGCCAGCAGTTACCCCGTGTTTGCGGGGCCCTACGAGCAGTACTTC	CASSYPVFAGPYEQYF
few	TRBD2	TRBV2	TRBJ2-5	TGTGCCAGCAGCGGAGGCTTAGCGGGAGCGAACCAAGAGACCCAGTACTTC	CASSGGLAGANQETQYF
few	.	TRBV27	TRBJ1-1	TGTGCCAGCAGGATGACAGGACCCTACACTGAAGCTTTCTTT	CASRMTGPYTEAFF
.	.	TRBV6-5	TRBJ2-7	TGTGCCAGCAGGAGACTAGTTTCTTACGAGCAGTACTTC	CASRRLVSYEQYF
.	TRBD2	TRBV29-1	TRBJ2-2	TGCAGCGTTAAGCGGGGCTCTAACACCGGGGAGCTGTTTTTT	CSVKRGSNTGELFF
.	.	TRBV14	TRBJ1-1	TGTGCCAGCAGCCAAGTATCGATGTTTTCTGAAGCTTTTTTT	CASSQVSMFSEAFF
.	.	TRBV28	TRBJ2-7	TGTGCCAGCACTTCCCCCCCCCGCAGCTACGAGCAGTACTTC	CASTSPPRSYEQYF
.	.	TRBV20-1	TRBJ1-2	TGCAGTGCTTCCCTCGGGAGTGGCTACACCTTC	CSASLGSGYTF
.	.	TRBV27	TRBJ2-1	TGTGCCAGCAGTTCCGACTCACGGGGTGAGCAGTTCTTC	CASSSDSRGEQFF
.	.	TRBV4-3	TRBJ2-2	TGCGCCAGCAGCAAGGGGTCTTACACCGGGGAGCTGTTTTTT	CASSKGSYTGELFF
few	.	TRBV6-6	TRBJ2-3	TGTGCCAGCAGTCCCCACCCGGGGAGCCCTAGCACAGATACGCAGTATTTT	CASSPHPGSPSTDTQYF
.	.	TRBV5-4	TRBJ2-6	TGTGCCAGCAGCTTGTCCCCAGGTGGTGGGGCCAACGTCCTGACTTTC	CASSLSPGGGANVLTF
.	.	TRBV19	TRBJ1-1	TGTGCCAGTAGACCGGGGGGGATTACCACTGAAGCTTTCTTT	CASRPGGITTEAFF
.	TRBD1	TRBV19	TRBJ1-1	TGTGCCAGTAGCCTACAGGGGGCAGGAGGCACTGAAGCTTTCTTT	CASSLQGAGGTEAFF
.	TRBD2	TRBV9	TRBJ2-1	TGTGCCAGCAGCGCGGCGGGGGGGCAAAAGTTCTTC	CASSAAGGQKFF
few	.	TRBV19	TRBJ1-2	TGTGCCAGTAGTCCGGGACAAAATCTAGGCTACACCTTC	CASSPGQNLGYTF
.	.	TRBV5-1	TRBJ2-3	TGCGCCAGCAGCTCCGACTCACGACCCACAGATACGCAGTATTTT	CASSSDSRPTDTQYF
.	.	TRBV10-3	TRBJ2-5	TGTGCCACAGCGGCCATCCAAGAGACCCAGTACTTC	CATAAIQETQYF
.	TRBD1	TRBV6-5	TRBJ2-1	TGTGCCAGCAGTCGCGCCGGGACAGGGGGCAGTGAGCAGTTCTTC	CASSRAGTGGSEQFF
.	TRBD2	TRBV6-2/TRBV6-3	TRBJ2-3	TGTGCCAGCAGTTTGGTTAGCGGGACCGGTACTAGCACAGATACGCAGTATTTT	CASSLVSGTGTSTDTQYF
.	.	TRBV10-3	TRBJ1-2	TGTGCCACCGATAAGGGGGTGAGCGGCTACACCTTC	CATDKGVSGYTF